The T cell receptor (beta chain) under discussion was sequenced for a study of T cell responses to AZD1222 COVID-19 vaccine. Broader study findings: Donors were chiefly white British, with a greater number of females, and clonal diversity was perhaps underestimated.

In germline, CDR1 is MDHEN, CDR2 SYDVKM. Trimming removed 6 bases from V and 7 bases from J; junction bases left unmatched: 17. CDR3 length equals 16 residues. A note on this clone: The antigen is unknown.

Libraries were prepared by immunoSEQ multiplex PCR; TCRdb keeps only in-frame clonotypes and omits some of them. This sample has some 140,000 clones, with 90% found just once. V and J are TRBV28 and TRBJ1-2, with 7 bases matching TRBD1. The origin of this receptor is an adult in good health. The sequencing used peripheral blood, collected on day 0 of AZD1222 vaccination. CDR3 protein: CASSSPGDSPYGGYTF. The CDR3 nucleotides are TGTGCCAGCAGCTCTCCCGGGGACAGCCCCTACGGTGGCTACACCTTC.